This T cell receptor beta chain emerged from a study of T cell repertoires in cytomegalovirus infection. Overall study: Used in the study were CMV epitopes, some recently identified and HLA-C-restricted, others well-studied and HLA-B-restricted. Study findings and constraints: Predominance within the ex vivo response was attributable to HLA-C-restricted CMV-specific TCR beta clonotypes.

Concerning this clonotype: Its matching antigen is unknown.

TCRdb passed the reads through MiXCR, listing each CDR3 protein once. This sample has roughly 200,000 distinct CDR3 sequences, with approximately 40% found just once. In germline, CDR1 is MNHGY, CDR2 SAAAGT. The CDR3 runs 18 residues. Trimming at V came to 0 bases and at J to 4 bases, leaving 9 bases not matched to a gene. The rearrangement joins TRBV6-8 to TRBJ2-1; 10 positions agree with TRBD2. This clonotype was obtained from a human donor in good health (CMV status not recorded). Some clones in this sample may be carry-over from other donors' samples. Sequences were derived from CD8+ T cells from cultured PBMCs, sampled from culture after CMV antigen stimulation. This chain's CDR3 is CASSYSRSGTSEYNEQFF. The CDR3 region has the DNA TGTGCCAGCAGTTACTCGCGTTCGGGGACTAGCGAGTACAATGAGCAGTTCTTC.